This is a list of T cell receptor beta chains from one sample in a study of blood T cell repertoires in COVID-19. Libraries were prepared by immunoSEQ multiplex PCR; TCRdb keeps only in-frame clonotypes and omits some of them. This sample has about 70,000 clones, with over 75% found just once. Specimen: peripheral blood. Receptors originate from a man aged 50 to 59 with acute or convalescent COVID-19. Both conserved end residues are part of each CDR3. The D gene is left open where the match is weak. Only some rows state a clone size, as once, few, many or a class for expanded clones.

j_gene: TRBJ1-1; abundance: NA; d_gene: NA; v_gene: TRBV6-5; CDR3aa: CASSYSLQVHTEAFF; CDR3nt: TGTGCCAGCAGTTACTCGCTTCAGGTACACACTGAAGCTTTCTTT
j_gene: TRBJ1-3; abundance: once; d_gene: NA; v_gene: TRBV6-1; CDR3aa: CASSENRDWNTIYF; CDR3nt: TGTGCCAGCAGTGAGAACAGGGATTGGAACACCATATATTTT
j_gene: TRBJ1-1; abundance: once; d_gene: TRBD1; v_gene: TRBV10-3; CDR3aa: CAISERGRGGAEAFF; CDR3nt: TGTGCCATCAGTGAGAGGGGTCGAGGGGGCGCGGAAGCTTTCTTT
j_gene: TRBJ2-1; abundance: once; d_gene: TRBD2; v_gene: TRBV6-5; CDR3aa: CASSQREAYNEQFF; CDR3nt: TGTGCCAGTTCTCAGCGGGAGGCCTACAATGAGCAGTTCTTC
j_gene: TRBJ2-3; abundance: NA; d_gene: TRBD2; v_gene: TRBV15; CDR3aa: CATSREAGGPDTQYF; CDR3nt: TGTGCCACCAGCAGAGAAGCGGGAGGGCCAGATACGCAGTATTTT
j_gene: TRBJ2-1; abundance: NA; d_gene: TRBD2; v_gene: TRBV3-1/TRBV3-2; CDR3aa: CASSQELAGGCNEQFF; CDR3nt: TGTGCCAGCAGCCAAGAACTTGCGGGAGGGTGCAATGAGCAGTTCTTC
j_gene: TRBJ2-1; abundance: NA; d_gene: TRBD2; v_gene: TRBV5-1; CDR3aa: CASSSLLVAGGPYGNEQFF; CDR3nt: TGCGCCAGCAGCTCCCTTTTAGTAGCGGGAGGGCCATATGGCAATGAGCAGTTCTTC
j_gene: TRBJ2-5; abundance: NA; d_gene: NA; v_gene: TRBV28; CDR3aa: CASSRATGKQETQYF; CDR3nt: TGTGCCAGCAGTCGGGCAACAGGAAAACAAGAGACCCAGTACTTC
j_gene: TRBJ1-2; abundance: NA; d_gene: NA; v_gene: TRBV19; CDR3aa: CASYNPGVGNYGYTF; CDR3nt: TGTGCCAGTTACAACCCCGGGGTTGGCAACTATGGCTACACCTTC
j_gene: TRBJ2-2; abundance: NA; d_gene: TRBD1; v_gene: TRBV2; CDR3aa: CASSPTGGPNTGELFF; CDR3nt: TGTGCCAGCAGTCCTACAGGGGGCCCCAACACCGGGGAGCTGTTTTTT
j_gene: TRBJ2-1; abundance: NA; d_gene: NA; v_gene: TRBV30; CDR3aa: CAWRRANEQFF; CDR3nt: TGTGCCTGGAGGAGGGCCAATGAGCAGTTCTTC
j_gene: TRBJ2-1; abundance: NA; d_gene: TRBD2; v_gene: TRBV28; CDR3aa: CASSLPPTLAGTNNEQFF; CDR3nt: TGTGCCAGCAGTCTGCCCCCAACTCTAGCGGGTACCAACAATGAGCAGTTCTTC
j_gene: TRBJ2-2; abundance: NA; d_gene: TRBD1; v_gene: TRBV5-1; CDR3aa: CASSLRTGTNTGELFF; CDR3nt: TGCGCCAGCAGCTTACGGACAGGAACTAACACCGGGGAGCTGTTTTTT
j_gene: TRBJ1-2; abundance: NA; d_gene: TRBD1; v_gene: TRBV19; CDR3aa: CASRGQGYGYTF; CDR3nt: TGTGCCAGTAGGGGACAGGGGTACGGCTACACCTTC
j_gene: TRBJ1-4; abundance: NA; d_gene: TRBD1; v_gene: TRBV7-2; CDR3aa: CASSSDRRGATNEKLFF; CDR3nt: TGTGCCAGCAGCTCGGACAGGCGCGGTGCAACTAATGAAAAACTGTTTTTT
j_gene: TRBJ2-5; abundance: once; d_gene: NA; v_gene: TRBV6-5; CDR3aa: CASSPHGGDRGTQYF; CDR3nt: TGTGCCAGCAGTCCCCACGGCGGGGACAGAGGGACCCAGTACTTC
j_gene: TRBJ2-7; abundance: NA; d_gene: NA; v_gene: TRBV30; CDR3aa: CASHRDTYEQYF; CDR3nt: TGTGCCTCTCACAGGGATACCTACGAGCAGTACTTC
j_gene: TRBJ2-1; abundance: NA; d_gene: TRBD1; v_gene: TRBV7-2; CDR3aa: CASRSAGTGVEQFF; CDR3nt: TGTGCCAGCAGGTCAGCCGGGACAGGGGTCGAGCAGTTCTTC
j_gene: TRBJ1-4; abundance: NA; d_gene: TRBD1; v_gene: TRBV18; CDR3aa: CASSETGQGKRKLFF; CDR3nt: TGTGCCAGCTCCGAAACCGGACAGGGGAAAAGGAAACTGTTTTTT
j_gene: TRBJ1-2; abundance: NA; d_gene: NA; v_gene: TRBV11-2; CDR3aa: CASSPLKWDAGFGYTF; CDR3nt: TGTGCCAGCAGCCCCCTTAAGTGGGATGCGGGTTTTGGCTACACCTTC
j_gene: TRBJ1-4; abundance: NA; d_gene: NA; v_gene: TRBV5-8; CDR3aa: CASSLTGNLEKLFF; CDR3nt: TGTGCCAGCAGCTTGACAGGGAATCTTGAAAAACTGTTTTTT
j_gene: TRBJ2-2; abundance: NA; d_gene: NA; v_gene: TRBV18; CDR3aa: CASSPGEGDTGELFF; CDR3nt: TGTGCCAGCTCACCAGGTGAAGGGGATACCGGGGAGCTGTTTTTT
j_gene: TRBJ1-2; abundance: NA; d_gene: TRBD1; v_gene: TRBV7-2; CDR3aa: CASSLARTGRYGYTF; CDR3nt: TGTGCCAGCAGCTTAGCGCGGACAGGGAGGTATGGCTACACCTTC
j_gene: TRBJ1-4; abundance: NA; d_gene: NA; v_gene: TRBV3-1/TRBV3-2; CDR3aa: CASSQGGVGVREKLFF; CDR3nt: TGTGCCAGCAGCCAAGGGGGGGTCGGGGTTCGAGAAAAACTGTTTTTT
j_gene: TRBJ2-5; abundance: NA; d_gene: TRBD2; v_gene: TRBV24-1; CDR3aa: CATSEGGRAGETQYF; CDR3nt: TGTGCCACCAGTGAGGGCGGGAGGGCCGGAGAGACCCAGTACTTC
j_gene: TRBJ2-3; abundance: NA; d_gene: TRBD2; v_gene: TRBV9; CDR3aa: CASSTRLAGVGTDTQYF; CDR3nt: TGTGCCAGCAGCACGCGTCTAGCGGGAGTTGGCACAGATACGCAGTATTTT
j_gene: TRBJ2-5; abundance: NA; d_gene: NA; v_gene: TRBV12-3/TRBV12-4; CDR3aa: CASSPGETQYF; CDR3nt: TGTGCCAGCAGTCCGGGGGAGACCCAGTACTTC
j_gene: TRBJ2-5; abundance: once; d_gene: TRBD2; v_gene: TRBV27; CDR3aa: CASSLSGLAGGGGEETQYF; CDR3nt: TGTGCCAGCAGTTTATCGGGACTGGCGGGGGGAGGGGGTGAGGAGACCCAGTACTTC
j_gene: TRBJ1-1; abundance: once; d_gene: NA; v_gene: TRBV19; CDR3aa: CASSSGQGTEAFF; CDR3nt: TGTGCCAGTAGTTCAGGGCAGGGCACTGAAGCTTTCTTT
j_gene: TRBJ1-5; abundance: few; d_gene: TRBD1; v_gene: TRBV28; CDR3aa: CASRPRQGSFNQPQHF; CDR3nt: TGTGCCAGCAGACCCCGACAGGGCAGCTTCAATCAGCCCCAGCATTTT
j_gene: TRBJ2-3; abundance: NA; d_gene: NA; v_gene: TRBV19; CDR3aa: CASRGRGASTDTQYF; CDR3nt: TGTGCCAGTAGGGGGCGGGGCGCCAGCACAGATACGCAGTATTTT
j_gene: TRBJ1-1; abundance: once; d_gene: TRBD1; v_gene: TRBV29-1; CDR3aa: CSVYGQGYTEAFF; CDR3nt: TGCAGCGTATATGGACAGGGGTACACTGAAGCTTTCTTT
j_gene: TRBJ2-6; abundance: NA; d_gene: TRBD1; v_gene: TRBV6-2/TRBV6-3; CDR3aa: CASSFDRGPSGANVLTF; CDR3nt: TGTGCCAGCAGTTTCGACAGGGGCCCCTCTGGGGCCAACGTCCTGACTTTC
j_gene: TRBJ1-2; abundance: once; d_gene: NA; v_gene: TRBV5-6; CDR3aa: CASSLVFFVWETNNYGYTF; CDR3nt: TGTGCCAGCAGCTTGGTTTTTTTTGTTTGGGAGACCAATAACTATGGCTACACCTTC
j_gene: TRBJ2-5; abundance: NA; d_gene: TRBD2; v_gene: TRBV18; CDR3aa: CASSPRGLAGVRETQYF; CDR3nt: TGTGCCAGCTCACCGCGGGGACTAGCGGGGGTCCGGGAGACCCAGTACTTC
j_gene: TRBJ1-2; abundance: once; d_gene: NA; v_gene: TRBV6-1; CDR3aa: CASSDSPRPGYTF; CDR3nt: TGTGCCAGCAGTGATTCTCCGCGGCCGGGCTACACCTTC